Shown below are 24 T cell receptor beta chains from a single sample sequenced in a study of T cell changes during pregnancy in multiple sclerosis. Clones were read by immunoSEQ multiplex PCR, and TCRdb kept only the in-frame ones, dropping some. Altogether over 55,000 clones are present, 80% to 95% being singletons, with the ten largest covering 2% to 2.5%. The sequencing used peripheral blood, collected in the first trimester of pregnancy. These receptors were obtained from a female donor with multiple sclerosis, enrolled in a pregnancy study.

The gene calls are TRBV5-6 and TRBJ2-7; 13 positions match TRBD2. Germline lookup yields CDR1 SGHDT and CDR2 YYEEEE. The CDR3 covers 18 residues. J was trimmed by 2 bases and V by 0 bases; bases with no gene match: 8. The CDR3 coding sequence is TGTGCCAGCAGCTTGGTCGACGGGACTAGCGGGAAGACCTACGAGCAGTACTTC. Protein sequence: CASSLVDGTSGKTYEQYF.

This chain connects TRBV7-6 to TRBJ2-7, with D possibly TRBD2 on 7 matching bases. Trimming pared 5 bases from V and 5 bases from J, leaving 13 bases between. CDR1 is SGHVS and CDR2 is FNYEAQ in the germline V gene. The CDR3 is 13 amino acids. As DNA, the CDR3 is TGTGCCAGCAGCACCGGGGGGCATGACGAGCAGTACTTC. It specifies CASSTGGHDEQYF.

The V call is TRBV7-2, the J call TRBJ2-7; the match to TRBD2 covers 8 bases. Germline V gives CDR1 SGHTA, CDR2 FQGNSA. V lost 1 base, J lost 1 base, and 3 bases stayed unmatched. The CDR3 length is 15 residues. CDR3 protein: CASSLGTSISYEQYF. DNA of the CDR3: TGTGCCAGCAGCTTAGGGACTAGCATTTCCTACGAGCAGTACTTC.

The CDR3 sequence is CASSLLPGTAANTGELFF. Here the CDR3 DNA reads TGTGCCAGCAGTTTACTCCCCGGGACAGCCGCGAACACCGGGGAGCTGTTTTTT. The chain carries TRBV28 and TRBJ2-2, with TRBD1 identical over 7 bases. Germline CDR1 MDHEN, CDR2 SYDVKM. V shed 2 bases, J shed 0 bases, and the junction held 9 bases outside the gene matches. The CDR3 is 18 residues long.

The gene calls are TRBV29-1 and TRBJ2-7; D unclear. CDR1 is SQVTM, CDR2 ANQGSEA, per germline. With 3 bases removed from V and 0 bases from J, the gap between germline ends came to 15 bases. CDR3 size: 15 residues. DNA of the CDR3: TGCAGCGTTGAGGCCTGGAGCGAGAGCTCCTACGAGCAGTACTTC. It translates to CSVEAWSESSYEQYF.

In DNA, the CDR3 is TGTGCCAGTAGTCCCCAGGGTACCTATGGCTACACCTTC. It encodes CASSPQGTYGYTF. The V and J genes are TRBV19 and TRBJ1-2, with a tentative D call TRBD1 (5 bases). CDR1 is LNHDA, CDR2 SQIVND, per germline (reference sequence). The CDR3 spans 13 residues. Trimming pared 5 bases from V and 4 bases from J, leaving 11 bases between.

This rearrangement joins TRBV7-2 to TRBJ1-1, with D hard to call. Trimming removed 1 base from V and 4 bases from J, with 10 bases in between. From germline, CDR1 is SGHTA and CDR2 FQGNSA. This CDR3 contains 14 residues. The CDR3: CASSLESVITEAFF. The CDR3 nucleotides read TGTGCCAGCAGCTTAGAATCGGTTATCACTGAAGCTTTCTTT. Full variable domain (remainder filled in from reference TRBV7-2 and TRBJ1-1): GAGVSQSPSNKVTEKGKDVELRCDPISGHTALYWYRQSLGQGLEFLIYFQGNSAPDKSGLPSDRFSAERTGGSVSTLTIQRTQQEDSAVYLCASSLESVITEAFFGQGTRLTVV.

V usage is TRBV5-1 and J usage is TRBJ1-2, with D unclear. The germline CDR1 and CDR2 sequences are SGHRS and YFSETQ. The CDR3 length is 14 residues. V lost 2 bases and J 8 bases, leaving 16 bases between the germline ends. CDR3: CASSFIGGDGGYTF. The CDR3 nucleotides read TGCGCCAGCAGCTTTATAGGAGGCGACGGCGGCTACACCTTC.

This clone occurred once. The V and J genes are TRBV11-3 and TRBJ1-1, with a weak D call TRBD1 (6 bases). Trimming took 2 bases from V and 5 from J, leaving 9 bases between them. The CDR3 is 13 residues long. Germline CDR1 and CDR2: SGHNT and YENEEA. As DNA, the CDR3 is TGTGCCAGCAGCTTATACAGGGAGACTGAAGCTTTCTTT. The encoded protein is CASSLYRETEAFF.

The CDR3: CSTRTERDYGYTF. In DNA form, the CDR3 reads TGCAGCACAAGGACAGAAAGGGACTATGGCTACACCTTC. This chain connects TRBV29-1 to TRBJ1-2; a possible D gene is TRBD1 (6 bases). The length of the CDR3 is 13 residues. The germline V gene encodes CDR1 SQVTM and CDR2 ANQGSEA. The germline V and J ends were trimmed by 8 bases and 3 bases, with 16 bases remaining between them.

The rearrangement links TRBV4-1 to TRBJ2-1, with D unclear. Trimming took off 0 bases at V and 5 bases at J, with 8 bases between the two ends. CDR3 length equals 14 residues. Germline V lookup: CDR1 MGHRA, CDR2 YSYEKL. DNA for the CDR3: TGCGCCAGCAGCCAAGATCGGTTTGACAATGAGCAGTTCTTC. Its translation is CASSQDRFDNEQFF.

This clone showed up just once. The chain employs TRBV19 and TRBJ2-4; tentatively, D is TRBD1 (5 bases). Germline V gene lookup returns CDR1 LNHDA and CDR2 SQIVND (reference sequence). The germline V and J ends were trimmed by 3 bases and 0 bases, with 15 bases remaining between them. CDR3 length: 17 residues. The CDR3 DNA reads as TGTGCCAGTAGTATTTTTGGCAGGGCCATAGCCAAAAACATTCAGTACTTC. Amino acids: CASSIFGRAIAKNIQYF. Drawing the rest from reference TRBV19 and TRBJ2-4, the complete variable domain is DGGITQSPKYLFRKEGQNVTLSCEQNLNHDAMYWYRQDPGQGLRLIYYSQIVNDFQKGDIAEGYSVSREKKESFPLTVTSAQKNPTAFYLCASSIFGRAIAKNIQYFGAGTRLSVL.

V is TRBV11-2 and J is TRBJ2-2; 7 bases align to TRBD2. This CDR3 contains 16 residues. Germline CDR1 is SGHAT and CDR2 is FQNNGV. The trim removed 3 bases at V and 1 base at J, leaving 5 bases unmatched. The CDR3, as DNA: TGTGCCAGCAGCTTTCGACTAGCACAGAACACCGGGGAGCTGTTTTTT. Encoded protein: CASSFRLAQNTGELFF.

Only a few counts were recorded for this clone. This chain joins TRBV4-2 and TRBJ2-2; D unresolved. The CDR3 has 15 residues. V was clipped by 0 bases and J by 2 bases, with 7 bases between them. CDR1 and CDR2 from the germline V gene are LGHNA and YNFKEQ. The CDR3 DNA reads TGTGCCAGCAGCCAAGAAATGAGTAACACCGGGGAGCTGTTTTTT. Translation gives CASSQEMSNTGELFF.

J is TRBJ2-7 and V is TRBV29-1; 11 nucleotides line up with TRBD1. CDR1 is SQVTM and CDR2 is ANQGSEA in the germline V gene. Trimming took 3 bases from V and 0 from J; bases not matched to a gene: 4. The CDR3 contains 15 residues. This CDR3 is CSVEGTGGNSYEQYF. CDR3 sequence (DNA): TGCAGCGTTGAGGGGACAGGGGGTAACTCCTACGAGCAGTACTTC.

The J gene is TRBJ2-1, the V gene TRBV7-2; 7 positions agree with TRBD2. J lost 4 bases, V lost 7 bases, and 4 bases had no gene match. The CDR3 has 13 residues. Germline V gene lookup returns CDR1 SGHTA and CDR2 FQGNSA. CDR3 protein: CASKGGSYNEQFF. The DNA for the CDR3 is TGTGCCAGCAAGGGCGGGAGTTACAATGAGCAGTTCTTC.

The CDR3 DNA reads TGTGCCAGCAGTGAACCCAAGACTAGTGGTGGCGTTGGGCAGTATTTT. It codes for CASSEPKTSGGVGQYF. The V gene is TRBV2, the J gene TRBJ2-3, with D tentatively TRBD2 (6 bases). This CDR3 has 16 amino acids. V lost 2 bases, J lost 11 bases, and 23 bases lay in between. Germline V gene data show CDR1 as SNHLY and CDR2 as FYNNEI.

J is TRBJ2-3 and V is TRBV9; TRBD2 aligns across 7 bases. Trimming took 4 bases from V and 5 from J; bases not matched to a gene: 7. This CDR3 contains 14 residues. Germline loops: CDR1 SGDLS, CDR2 YYNGEE. The CDR3 DNA is TGTGCCAGCAGCCCCCGTACGGGAGGAGATACGCAGTATTTT. It translates to CASSPRTGGDTQYF.

This chain joins TRBV27 and TRBJ2-1; 10 bases fit TRBD2. Trimming took 6 bases from V and 6 from J; bases not matched to a gene: 8. CDR1 is MNHEY, CDR2 SMNVEV, per germline (reference sequence). This CDR3 is built from 15 residues. The CDR3 DNA reads TGTGCCAGCAGGGCGCTAGCGGGAGTTACCAATGAGCAGTTCTTC. Its protein is CASRALAGVTNEQFF.

The chain couples TRBV15 to TRBJ1-1; D is perhaps TRBD1 (6 bases). Germline lookup yields CDR1 LNHNV and CDR2 YYDKDF (reference sequence). The V end lost 5 bases, the J end lost 5 bases, and 15 bases lay between the germline ends. CDR3 size: 14 residues. CDR3 sequence reads: CATSRGAVHTEAFF. CDR3 coding DNA: TGTGCCACCAGCCGGGGGGCAGTACATACTGAAGCTTTCTTT.

This chain joins TRBV14 and TRBJ2-2; D unresolved. This CDR3 is built from 14 residues. From germline, CDR1 is SGHDN and CDR2 FVKESK. V was pared by 2 bases and J by 2 bases, with 6 bases between. The CDR3 nucleotides are TGTGCCAGCAGCCAATTAGATAACACCGGGGAGCTGTTTTTT. This gives the protein CASSQLDNTGELFF.

The chain carries TRBV27 and TRBJ2-1; 7 nucleotides align to TRBD2. Germline V gene lookup returns CDR1 MNHEY and CDR2 SMNVEV (reference sequence). V lost 3 bases and J lost 7; bases outside the gene matches: 6. This CDR3 has 14 residues. CDR3: CASSFGGSFNEQFF. Here the CDR3 DNA reads TGTGCCAGCAGTTTCGGCGGGAGTTTTAATGAGCAGTTCTTC.

The chain combines TRBV5-1 with TRBJ2-1; D remains unclear. Germline CDR1 is SGHRS and CDR2 is YFSETQ. Trimming left V 3 bases short and J 5 bases short, with 15 bases between. The length of the CDR3 is 15 residues. The CDR3 nucleotides read TGCGCCAGCAGCTCTAGAAAGGTCAAGGACAATGAGCAGTTCTTC. Amino acid sequence: CASSSRKVKDNEQFF. The whole variable domain, filled in from reference TRBV5-1 and TRBJ2-1, reads KAGVTQTPRYLIKTRGQQVTLSCSPISGHRSVSWYQQTPGQGLQFLFEYFSETQRNKGNFPGRFSGRQFSNSRSEMNVSTLELGDSALYLCASSSRKVKDNEQFFGPGTRLTVL.

The chain recombines TRBV5-6 with TRBJ2-1; 7 positions agree with TRBD1. Germline V gene lookup returns CDR1 SGHDT and CDR2 YYEEEE. The CDR3 extends over 14 amino acids. V trimming: 4 bases; J trimming: 1 base; junction bases outside the gene matches: 2. The CDR3 sequence is CASSQGESYNEQFF. CDR3 in DNA: TGTGCCAGCAGCCAGGGGGAATCCTACAATGAGCAGTTCTTC.